This T cell receptor beta chain was identified in a study of vaccination and CD4 T cells after COVID-19 (dated by TCRdb to between 2021 and 2023). Regarding the study in general: Convalescent patients had a positive SARS-CoV-2 result on nasal swab PCR, and of these patients, about ten had mild disease and one had severe disease. In the convalescent cohort there were six males and four females, among whom were two Hispanic individuals, seven Caucasians, two Asians and one multiracial person. The cultures were stimulated with overlapping spike peptide pools from SARS-CoV-2 and from the common cold coronaviruses HCoV-NL63, HCoV-OC43 and HCoV-229E. Post-COVID blood samples from convalescent patients were collected a median of around 100 days after diagnosis, with a range of roughly 35 to 161 days. Two doses of either the Pfizer-BioNTech BNT162b2 vaccine (n=8) or the Moderna mRNA-1273 vaccine (n=2) were administered to participants. Post-vaccine blood samples were obtained a median of around 74 days after the second vaccine dose, with a range of about 13 to 241 days. Control cultures used a CEFX viral epitope pool as positive control, an HIV-1 Nef peptide pool as negative control, or no peptide. In 10 COVID-19 convalescent patients and several infection-naive healthy vaccine recipients, researchers compared the spike-specific CD4+ TCR repertoire from before mRNA vaccination with the repertoire from after. What the work shows at the level of the full study, not this receptor alone: In convalescent patients, a median 86.3% of post-vaccine SARS-CoV-2-reactive clones were detected only after vaccination, and vaccine-specific priming was suggested by this finding. Of the vaccine-specific clones found in convalescent patients, nearly all (304 of 307) were mono-reactive for SARS-CoV-2 spike instead of being cross-reactive with common cold coronaviruses. Only a relatively small number of convalescent patients were included in the study, and early timepoints following natural infection were not analyzed. Although the median number of SARS-CoV-2-reactive clonotypes went up from fewer than 25 after infection to some 40 after vaccination, the increase was not significant.

The CDR3 starts with the cysteine, ends with the phenylalanine, and has 15 residues. Just the 45-base CDR3 DNA is kept, in frame starting at base 1. CDR1 and CDR2 were assigned from the germline V gene (reference sequence) as LNHDA and SQIVND. Trimming takes 7 bases from V and 0 bases from J, and the germline ends sit 13 bases apart. Of note for this clonotype: The specificity of this receptor is unknown. Base qualities were left out, and no much larger clone turns up one base away.

Libraries were made using PCR. At the Johns Hopkins FTIC core, DNA from the cultured CD4+ T cells underwent TCR sequencing with the Oncomine TCR Beta short-read assay. Genomic DNA was extracted from the cultured CD4+ T cells with the QIAamp micro DNA kit. The Oncomine TCR Beta libraries from cultured CD4+ T cells were pooled using unique dual indexes and then sequenced on an Illumina iSeq 100. The study's processing was this. Non-productive sequences were removed, and CDR3s not starting with C, not ending with F or W, or shorter than 7 amino acids were discarded. The MANAFEST web application was used to identify antigen-specific clonotypes by comparing peptide-stimulated wells against reference wells and other culture wells. For a clone to be called positive, the clone needed an FDR below 0.05, an odds ratio above 5, and a productive frequency above 0.1% in at least two of three replicate wells. A clonotype was classed as cross-reactive if the clonotype showed significant expansion both in SARS-CoV-2 spike wells and in at least one common cold coronavirus spike condition. Similarity between CDR3 sequences was evaluated in R version 3.6.1 using Levenshtein distances (stringdist) and unrooted phylogenetic trees (ape). TCRdb reanalyzed the raw reads on its own, using fastp at Q25 for trimming and MiXCR for clone calling, and kept in-frame beta chains. Identical CDR3 proteins give one entry, which carries the most common genes and DNA. The authors' filters were not applied to this entry. Across this sample there are a few thousand distinct CDR3 sequences, with more than 30% seen only once. 25% to 35% of the sample belongs to the ten largest clones.

This sample's treatment or condition label indicates: approximately 11-day PBMC culture with coronavirus spike peptide pools or control peptides (ViraFEST assay). To expand antigen-specific T cells with peptide pools and then pick out the expanded clonotypes through TCR sequencing, the study relied on the ViraFEST assay. The positive SARS-CoV-2 PCR tests of the convalescent patients were dated from March to December 2020, before the Alpha, Beta and Delta variants emerged in the United States. PBMCs were cultured at around 2 million per well in IMDM supplemented with about 5% human AB serum and 8 to 10 IU/ml IL-2, with 9.5 to 10 ug/ml peptide pools added. Half of the culture medium was replaced with fresh IL-2-containing medium on days 3 and 7. After 10 days of culture, CD4+ T cells were isolated by negative selection with the EasySep CD4+ T cell isolation kit. PBMCs were separated from whole blood using Ficoll-Paque Plus gradient centrifugation and then either used fresh or cryopreserved at -140C. Each culture condition was generally run in triplicate wells.

This sequence uses TRBV19 and TRBJ1-5; 6 matching bases give a weak D call of TRBD1. The receptor was derived from a human donor who had recovered from COVID-19. Sample: CD4+ T cells from blood, cultured in vitro. The DNA sequence follows: TGTGCCAGTATCCGGGACATAACTAGCAATCAGCCCCAGCATTTT. Its translation is CASIRDITSNQPQHF.